This record looks at one T cell receptor (beta chain) sequence and its context. The target antigen is unknown. The CDR3 contains 12 residues. V was trimmed by 8 bases and J by 1 base, leaving 11 bases between them. Germline V CDR1 and CDR2: SQVTM, ANQGSEA. From the reads, TCRdb called clonotypes with MiXCR, one entry per CDR3 protein. Of roughly 250,000 distinct CDR3 sequences in the sample, roughly 22% were seen once. This sample is part of a study of T cell repertoires in cytomegalovirus infection. Study summary: Evidence of both CMV infection and a matching HLA type came from public TCR beta signatures.

The study, taken as a whole, reports: Summed public TCR beta family frequency identified CMV carriers bearing the relevant HLA. Within the response measured ex vivo, HLA-C-restricted CMV-specific TCR beta clonotypes were dominant.

The source is a human donor in good health (CMV status not recorded). Some clones in this sample may be carry-over from other donors' samples. Sequenced material: CD8+ T cells from PBMCs. The chain uses TRBV29-1 and TRBJ1-1; no clear D. CDR3 sequence: CSWVFPNTEAFF. The CDR3 DNA follows: TGCAGCTGGGTATTTCCGAACACTGAAGCTTTCTTT.